The text below deals with one T cell receptor (beta chain). What it recognizes is unknown. The data were obtained in a study of T cell responses to AZD1222 COVID-19 vaccine. Study-wide findings and caveats: Vaccine-associated CD4 TCRs ranged over spike, dominating at 160-218 and 743-854.

Assay: immunoSEQ multiplex PCR; the TCRdb copy retains only in-frame clones and omits some. This sample has 110,000 to 150,000 clones; approximately 85% occur once, and the top ten carry around 8%. Here the sequenced sample was peripheral blood, taken on day 0 of AZD1222 vaccination. The receptor was isolated from an adult in good health.

CDR3 in amino acids: CASSTGDGQYF. CDR3 bases: TGTGCCAGCAGTACAGGAGACGGGCAGTACTTC. This chain links TRBV12-3 or TRBV12-4 with TRBJ2-7, with D possibly being TRBD1 (5 bases). V shed 5 bases and J shed 9 bases, with 11 bases lying between them. This CDR3 region has 11 residues.